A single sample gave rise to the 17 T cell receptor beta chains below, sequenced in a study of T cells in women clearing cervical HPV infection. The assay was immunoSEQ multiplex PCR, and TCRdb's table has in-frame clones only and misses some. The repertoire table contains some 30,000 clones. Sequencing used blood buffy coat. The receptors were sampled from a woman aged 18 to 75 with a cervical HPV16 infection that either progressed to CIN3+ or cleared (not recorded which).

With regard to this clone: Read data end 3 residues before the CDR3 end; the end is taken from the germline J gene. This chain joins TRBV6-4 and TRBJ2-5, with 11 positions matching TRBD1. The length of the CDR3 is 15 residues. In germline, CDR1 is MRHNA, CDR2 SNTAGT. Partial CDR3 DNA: TGTGCCAGCAGTGACAGAGGACAGGGGGCAGATACC. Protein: CASSDRGQGADT. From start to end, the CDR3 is CASSDRGQGADTQYF.

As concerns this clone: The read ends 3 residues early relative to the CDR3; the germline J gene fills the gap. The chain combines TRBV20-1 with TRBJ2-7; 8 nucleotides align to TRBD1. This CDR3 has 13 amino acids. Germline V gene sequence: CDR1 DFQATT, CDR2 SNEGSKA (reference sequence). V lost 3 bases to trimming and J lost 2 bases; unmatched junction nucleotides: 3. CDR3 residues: CSARDREPYEQYF. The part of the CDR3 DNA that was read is TGCAGTGCTAGGGACAGGGAGCCCTACGAG.

The DNA read from the CDR3 is TGTGCCAGCAGCTTAGATCAGGGGCGGCCC. This gives the protein CASSLDQGRP. In full, the CDR3 is CASSLDQGRPLHF. This sequence joins TRBV11-2 and TRBJ1-6; possible D gene TRBD1, 6 bases. The read ends 3 residues early relative to the CDR3; the germline J gene fills the gap. The CDR3 extends over 13 amino acids. Per the germline V gene, CDR1 is SGHAT and CDR2 is FQNNGV.

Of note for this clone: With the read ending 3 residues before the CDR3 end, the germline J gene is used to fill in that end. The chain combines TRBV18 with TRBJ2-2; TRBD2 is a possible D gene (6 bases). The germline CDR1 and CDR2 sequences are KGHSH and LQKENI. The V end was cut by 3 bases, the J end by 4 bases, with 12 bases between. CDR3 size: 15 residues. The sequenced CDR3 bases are TGTGCCAGCTCACCCCTTCTGGGGGGCACCGGGGAG. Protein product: CASSPLLGGTGE. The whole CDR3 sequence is CASSPLLGGTGELFF.

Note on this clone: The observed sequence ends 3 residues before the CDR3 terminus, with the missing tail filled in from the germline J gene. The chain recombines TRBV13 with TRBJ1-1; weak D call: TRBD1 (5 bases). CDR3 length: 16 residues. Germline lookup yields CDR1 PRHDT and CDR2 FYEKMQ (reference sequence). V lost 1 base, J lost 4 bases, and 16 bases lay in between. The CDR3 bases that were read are TGTGCCAGCAGCTTAGAAGGGTACCGGAGGGGCACTGAA. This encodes CASSLEGYRRGTE. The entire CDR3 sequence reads CASSLEGYRRGTEAFF.

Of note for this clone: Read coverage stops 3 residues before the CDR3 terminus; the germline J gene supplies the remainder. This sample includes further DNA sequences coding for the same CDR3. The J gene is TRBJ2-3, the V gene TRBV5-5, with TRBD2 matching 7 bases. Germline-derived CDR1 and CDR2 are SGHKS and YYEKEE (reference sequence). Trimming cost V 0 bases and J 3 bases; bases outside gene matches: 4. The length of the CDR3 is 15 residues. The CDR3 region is CASSLAGGGTDTQYF. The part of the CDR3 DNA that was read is TGTGCCAGCAGCTTGGCGGGGGGAGGAACAGATACG. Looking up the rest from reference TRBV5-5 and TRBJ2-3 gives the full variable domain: DAGVTQSPTHLIKTRGQQVTLRCSPISGHKSVSWYQQVLGQGPQFIFQYYEKEERGRGNFPDRFSARQFPNYSSELNVNALLLGDSALYLCASSLAGGGTDTQYFGPGTRLTVL.

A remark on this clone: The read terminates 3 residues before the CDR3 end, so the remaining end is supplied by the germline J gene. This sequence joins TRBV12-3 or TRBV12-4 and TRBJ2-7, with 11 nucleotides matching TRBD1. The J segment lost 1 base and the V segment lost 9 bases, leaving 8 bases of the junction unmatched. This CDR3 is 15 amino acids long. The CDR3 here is CASGTGGTVSYEQYF. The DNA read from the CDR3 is TGTGCCAGTGGGACAGGGGGGACTGTGTCCTACGAG.

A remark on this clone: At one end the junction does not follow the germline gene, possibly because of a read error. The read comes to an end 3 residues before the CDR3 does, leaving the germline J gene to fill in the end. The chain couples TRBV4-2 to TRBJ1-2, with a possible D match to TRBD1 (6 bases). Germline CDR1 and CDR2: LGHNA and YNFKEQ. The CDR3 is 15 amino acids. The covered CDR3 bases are TGCGCCAGCAGCCAATCTAGACAGGAAGACCATGGC. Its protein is CASSQSRQEDHG. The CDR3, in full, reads CASSQSRQEDHGYTF.

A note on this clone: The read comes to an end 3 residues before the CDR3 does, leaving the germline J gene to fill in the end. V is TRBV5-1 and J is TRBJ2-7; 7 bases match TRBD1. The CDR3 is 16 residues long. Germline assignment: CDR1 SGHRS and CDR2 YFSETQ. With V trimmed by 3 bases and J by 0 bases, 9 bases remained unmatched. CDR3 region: CASSSGRRQGSYEQYF. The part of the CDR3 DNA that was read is TGCGCCAGCAGCTCAGGCCGTAGACAGGGCTCCTACGAG.

The covered CDR3 bases are TGTGCCAGTAGTATAGGACACCAGGGAAGGAGGGCTGAA. Its protein is CASSIGHQGRRAE. The full-length CDR3 reads as CASSIGHQGRRAEAFF. This chain uses TRBV19 with TRBJ1-1; D perhaps matches TRBD1 (5 bases). The read ends 3 residues shy of where the CDR3 ends; the end is completed using the germline J gene. The CDR3 runs to 16 residues. The V and J ends lost 1 base and 6 bases respectively, with 18 bases between them. Germline assignment: CDR1 LNHDA and CDR2 SQIVND (reference sequence).

This CDR3 is CSASHRGALGETQYF. Incomplete CDR3 DNA: TGCAGTGCTTCCCACAGAGGGGCTCTAGGAGAGACC. The genes are TRBV20-1 and TRBJ2-5, with D perhaps being TRBD1 or TRBD2 (5 bases each). The read stops 3 residues short of the end of the CDR3; the missing end is completed from the germline J gene. The CDR3 extends over 15 amino acids. Looked up from germline, CDR1 is DFQATT and CDR2 is SNEGSKA (reference sequence). Between the trimmed V and J ends, which lost 5 bases and 4 bases, there was a span of 20 bases.

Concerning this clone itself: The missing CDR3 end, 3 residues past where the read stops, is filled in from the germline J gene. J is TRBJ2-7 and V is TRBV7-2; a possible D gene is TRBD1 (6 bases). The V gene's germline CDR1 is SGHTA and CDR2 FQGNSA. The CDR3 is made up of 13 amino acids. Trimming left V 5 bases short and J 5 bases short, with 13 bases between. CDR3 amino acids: CASSPGAGDEQYF. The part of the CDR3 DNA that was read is TGTGCCAGCAGCCCTGGGGCAGGGGACGAG. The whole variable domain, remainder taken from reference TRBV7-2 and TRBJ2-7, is GAGVSQSPSNKVTEKGKDVELRCDPISGHTALYWYRQSLGQGLEFLIYFQGNSAPDKSGLPSDRFSAERTGGSVSTLTIQRTQQEDSAVYLCASSPGAGDEQYFGPGTRLTVT.

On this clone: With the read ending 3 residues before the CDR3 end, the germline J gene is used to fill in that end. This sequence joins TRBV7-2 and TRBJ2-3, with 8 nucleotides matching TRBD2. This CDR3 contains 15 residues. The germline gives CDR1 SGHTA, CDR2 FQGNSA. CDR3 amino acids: CASSLVGGEWETQYF. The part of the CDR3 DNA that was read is TGTGCCAGCAGCTTAGTCGGGGGGGAGTGGGAGACG.

The CDR3 here is CASSSQGQGLRGTEAFF. CDR3 DNA (partial): TGTGCCAGTAGTTCCCAGGGACAGGGGCTCCGAGGAACTGAA. V usage is TRBV19 and J usage is TRBJ1-1; 10 bases map to TRBD1. Sequencing ends 3 residues short of the CDR3 end; the germline J gene provides the rest. Germline V gene lookup returns CDR1 LNHDA and CDR2 SQIVND (reference sequence). This CDR3 has 17 residues. After removal of 5 bases from V and 5 bases from J, the junction contained 14 bases not matched to a gene.

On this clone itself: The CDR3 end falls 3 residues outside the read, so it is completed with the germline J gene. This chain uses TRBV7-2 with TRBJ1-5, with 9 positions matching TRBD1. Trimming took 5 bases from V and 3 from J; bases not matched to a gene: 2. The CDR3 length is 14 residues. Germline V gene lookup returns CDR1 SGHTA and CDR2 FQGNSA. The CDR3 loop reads CASSRDRANQPQHF. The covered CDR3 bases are TGTGCCAGCAGCCGGGACAGGGCCAATCAGCCC. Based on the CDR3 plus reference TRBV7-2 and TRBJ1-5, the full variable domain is GAGVSQSPSNKVTEKGKDVELRCDPISGHTALYWYRQSLGQGLEFLIYFQGNSAPDKSGLPSDRFSAERTGGSVSTLTIQRTQQEDSAVYLCASSRDRANQPQHFGDGTRLSIL.

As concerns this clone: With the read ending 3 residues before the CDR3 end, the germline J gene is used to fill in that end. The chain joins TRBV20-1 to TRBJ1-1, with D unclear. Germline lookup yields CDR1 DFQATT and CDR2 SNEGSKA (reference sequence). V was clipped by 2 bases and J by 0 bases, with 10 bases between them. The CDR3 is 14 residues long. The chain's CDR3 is CSARQNLMNTEAFF. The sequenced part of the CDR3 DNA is TGCAGTGCTAGACAGAATCTGATGAACACTGAA.

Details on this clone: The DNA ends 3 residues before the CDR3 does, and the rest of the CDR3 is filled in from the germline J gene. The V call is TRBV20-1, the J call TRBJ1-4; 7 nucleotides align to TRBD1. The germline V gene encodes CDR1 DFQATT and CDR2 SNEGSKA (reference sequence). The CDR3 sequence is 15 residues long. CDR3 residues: CSAREGQPMGLELFF. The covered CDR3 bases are TGCAGTGCTAGAGAGGGACAGCCGATGGGTTTGGAA.